The following is a T cell receptor (beta chain) sequence with its context. Only in-frame clones appear in the TCRdb table, and some are missing; sequencing was by immunoSEQ multiplex PCR. The sample shows approximately 41,000 clones, 90% to 95% of them seen only once. This record comes from a study of T cell changes during pregnancy in multiple sclerosis. This CDR3 is built from 15 residues. Trimming shortened V by 4 bases and J by 4 bases, and 16 bases separated the two germline ends. Germline V CDR1 and CDR2: SGHKS, YYEKEE (reference sequence). The clonotype originates from a female donor with multiple sclerosis, enrolled in a pregnancy study. The specimen comprised CD8+ T cells from peripheral blood mononuclear cells, sampled in the third trimester of pregnancy. The V gene is TRBV5-5, the J gene TRBJ2-3; a possible D gene is TRBD2 (6 bases). CDR3 loop: CASSPGVGGPDTQYF. The CDR3 DNA reads as TGTGCCAGCAGCCCAGGAGTGGGAGGCCCAGATACGCAGTATTTT.